The entry below gives a single TCR beta chain sequence along with its context. TCRdb's copy holds only in-frame clones and misses some; the assay was immunoSEQ multiplex PCR. The sample has roughly 180,000 clones; 93% are singletons. This CDR3 is built from 15 residues. V dropped 7 bases and J dropped 1; count of bases not matched to a gene: 8. CDR1 and CDR2 from the germline V gene are KGHSH and LQKENI. These data are taken from a study of control samples from healthy donors and cancer patients. The chain joins TRBV18 to TRBJ1-1, with TRBD1 matching 8 bases. The receptor comes from a woman aged 55-69 years in good health. Sequenced material: blood. The CDR3 DNA sequence: TGTGCCAGCTTAATAGCAGGACAGGGGAACACTGAAGCTTTCTTT. Amino acids: CASLIAGQGNTEAFF.